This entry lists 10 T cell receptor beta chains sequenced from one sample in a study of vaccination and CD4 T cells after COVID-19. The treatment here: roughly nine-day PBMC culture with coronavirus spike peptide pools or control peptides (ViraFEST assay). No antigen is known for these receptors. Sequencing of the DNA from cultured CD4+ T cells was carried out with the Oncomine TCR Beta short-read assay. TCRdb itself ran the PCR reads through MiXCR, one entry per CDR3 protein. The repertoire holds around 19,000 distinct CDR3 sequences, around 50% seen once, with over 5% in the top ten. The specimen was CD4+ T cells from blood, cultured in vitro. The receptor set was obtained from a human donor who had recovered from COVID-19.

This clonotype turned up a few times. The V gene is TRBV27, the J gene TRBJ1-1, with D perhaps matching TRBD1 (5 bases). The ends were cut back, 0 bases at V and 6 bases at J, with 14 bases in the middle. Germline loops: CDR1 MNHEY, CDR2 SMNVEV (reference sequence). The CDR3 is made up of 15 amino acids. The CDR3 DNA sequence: TGTGCCAGCAGTTTATCCCGACGAGGAGGGGCTGAAGCTTTCTTT. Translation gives CASSLSRRGGAEAFF.

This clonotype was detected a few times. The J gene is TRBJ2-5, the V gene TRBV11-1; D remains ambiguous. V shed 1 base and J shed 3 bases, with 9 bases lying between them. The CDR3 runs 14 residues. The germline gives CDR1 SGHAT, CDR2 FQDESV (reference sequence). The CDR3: CASSLVDVEETQYF. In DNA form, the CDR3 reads TGTGCCAGCAGCTTAGTCGATGTCGAAGAGACCCAGTACTTC.

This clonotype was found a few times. CDR3 in amino acids: CASSRTRTGGTEAFF. The CDR3 nucleotides are TGTGCCAGCAGTCGAACTCGGACAGGGGGCACTGAAGCTTTCTTT. The chain carries TRBV27 and TRBJ1-1; 10 positions agree with TRBD1. This CDR3 has 15 residues. Germline V gene lookup returns CDR1 MNHEY and CDR2 SMNVEV (reference sequence). Unmatched junction bases numbered 7, after V lost 5 bases and J lost 4 bases.

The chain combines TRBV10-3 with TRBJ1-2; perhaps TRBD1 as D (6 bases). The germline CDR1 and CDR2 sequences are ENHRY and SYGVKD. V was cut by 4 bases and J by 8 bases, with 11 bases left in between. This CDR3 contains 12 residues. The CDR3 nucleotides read TGTGCCATCAGTGGACCCGACAGGGGCTACACCTTC. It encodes CAISGPDRGYTF.

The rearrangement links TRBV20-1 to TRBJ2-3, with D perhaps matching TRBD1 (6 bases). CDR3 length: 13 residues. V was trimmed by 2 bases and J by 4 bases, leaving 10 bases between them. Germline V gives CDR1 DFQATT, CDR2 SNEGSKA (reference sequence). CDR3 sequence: CSARIPGADTQYF. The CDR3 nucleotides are TGCAGTGCTAGAATCCCAGGGGCAGATACGCAGTATTTT.

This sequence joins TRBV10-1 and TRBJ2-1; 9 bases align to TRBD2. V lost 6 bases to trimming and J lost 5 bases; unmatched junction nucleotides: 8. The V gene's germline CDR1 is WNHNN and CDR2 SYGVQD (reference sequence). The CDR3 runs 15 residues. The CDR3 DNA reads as TGCGCCAGCAGCCCCGGGGGCGGGAGGGACAATGAGCAGTTCTTC. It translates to CASSPGGGRDNEQFF.

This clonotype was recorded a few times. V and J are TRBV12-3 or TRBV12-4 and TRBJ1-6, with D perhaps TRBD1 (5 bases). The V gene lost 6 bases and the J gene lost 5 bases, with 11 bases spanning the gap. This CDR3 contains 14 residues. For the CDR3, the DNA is TGTGCCAGCAGCTGGGGGATGAATAATTCACCCCTCCACTTT. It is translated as CASSWGMNNSPLHF.

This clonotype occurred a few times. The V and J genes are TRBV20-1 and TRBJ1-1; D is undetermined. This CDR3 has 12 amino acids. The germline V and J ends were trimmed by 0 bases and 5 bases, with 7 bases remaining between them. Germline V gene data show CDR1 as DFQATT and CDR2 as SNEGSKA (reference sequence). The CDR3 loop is CSARDGGTEAFF. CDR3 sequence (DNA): TGCAGTGCTAGAGATGGCGGGACTGAAGCTTTCTTT.

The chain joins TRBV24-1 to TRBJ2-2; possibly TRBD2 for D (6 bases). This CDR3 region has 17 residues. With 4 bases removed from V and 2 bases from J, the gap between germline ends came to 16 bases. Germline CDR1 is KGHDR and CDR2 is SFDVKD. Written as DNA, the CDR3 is TGTGCCACCAGTGACCCGGTCGGGACTCAAAACACCGGGGAGCTGTTTTTT. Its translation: CATSDPVGTQNTGELFF.

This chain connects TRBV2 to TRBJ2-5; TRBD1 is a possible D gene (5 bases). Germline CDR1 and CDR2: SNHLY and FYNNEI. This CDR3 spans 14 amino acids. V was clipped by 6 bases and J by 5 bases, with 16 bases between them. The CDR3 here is CASRGLTVYETQYF. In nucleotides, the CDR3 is TGTGCCAGCAGGGGGCTAACGGTCTACGAGACCCAGTACTTC.